This TCR beta chain was captured in a study of cytomegalovirus exposure and HLA in healthy donors. Whole-study findings and limits: CMV serostatus was the only recorded immune exposure for donors. Trimming of TCR beta V- and J-genes showed a link, identified in a later analysis, to a missense DCLRE1C variant.

In its sample, this clone was seen once. What it binds is unknown. V was clipped by 0 bases and J by 4 bases, with 13 bases between them. This CDR3 region has 16 residues. Germline CDR1 and CDR2: LNHNV and YYDKDF (reference sequence). Primers included in the PCR were 60 Vbeta and 13 Jbeta primers. TCRdb's table, derived via immunoSEQ multiplex PCR, lists solely in-frame clones and lacks some. The sample holds some 150,000 clones, 70% to 80% seen once. Healthy bone marrow donors made up the donor group. The rearrangement uses TRBV15 and TRBJ1-5, with D possibly being TRBD1 (5 bases). Sequencing used PBMCs. The TCR originated in a female donor in good health and CMV-seropositive. CDR3 nucleotide sequence: TGTGCCACCAGCAGAGATCCCAGGGCCACGAATCAGCCCCAGCATTTT. It specifies CATSRDPRATNQPQHF.